The present T cell receptor (beta chain) was sequenced within a study of identical twins. Study outcomes and limitations: Within cord blood, abundant beta clonotypes carried fewer insertions, but memory repertoires showed no such trend.

This clonotype appeared a single time. Antigen unknown. TCRdb passed the 5' RACE reads through MiXCR, listing each CDR3 protein once. The sample yields roughly 720,000 distinct CDR3 sequences, 15% to 20% seen once. The CDR3 is 20 amino acids. Germline loops: CDR1 MNHEY, CDR2 SVGEGT. The V gene lost 6 bases and the J gene lost 0 bases, with 24 bases spanning the gap. The same sample was also studied in work on T cells expressing NK-cell markers. From that paper: The CD3+CD56-NKG2C+ fraction of a few donors was likewise dominated by these clonotypes.

Specimen: PBMCs. This TCR was sampled from a woman between 18 and 29 years old in good health. The gene calls are TRBV6-2 or TRBV6-3 and TRBJ2-6; D might be TRBD1 (6 bases). The CDR3 bases are TGTGCCAGCAGCGTATCCGACCGGGACATCCCACTCTCTGGGGCCAACGTCCTGACTTTC. Translating it yields CASSVSDRDIPLSGANVLTF.